What follows is one T cell receptor (beta chain) and its context. The authors' processing: It was from reference gene primer amplification that nucleated cell counts were estimated. This table comes from immunoSEQ multiplex PCR, and its TCRdb copy is limited to in-frame clones, with some not included. V and J calls and clone size are given by that table; D and trimming were obtained from the DNA. There are approximately 190,000 clones in the sample; roughly 80% occur only once, and around 6.5% lies in the top ten. The data belong to a study of blood T cell repertoires in COVID-19. V shed 8 bases, J shed 1 base, and the junction held 11 bases outside the gene matches. CDR1 MDHEN and CDR2 SYDVKM come from the germline V gene. This CDR3 comprises 16 residues.

This sequence was found in a woman aged 40 to 50 with acute or convalescent COVID-19. The chain combines TRBV28 with TRBJ1-5; TRBD1 agrees at 7 bases. Sequencing used peripheral blood. CDR3 sequence: CASRRRQGGSNQPQHF. Here the CDR3 DNA reads TGTGCCAGCCGGCGGCGACAGGGTGGGAGCAATCAGCCCCAGCATTTT.